The 9 T cell receptor beta chains given below trace back to one sample, sequenced in a study of Graves' ophthalmopathy and Graves' hyperthyroidism. CDR3 regions of TCR beta were amplified from RNA transcripts. Second-round multiplex PCR came after a first-round RT-PCR that employed HTBI primers. TCRdb recomputed calls from the multiplex PCR reads with MiXCR, one row per CDR3 protein. The table lists about 370,000 distinct CDR3 sequences, around 20% of them singletons. The sequencing input was peripheral blood. These receptors were obtained from a woman younger than 30 with Graves' ophthalmopathy.

This clonotype has a count of ten or more. J is TRBJ2-7 and V is TRBV12-3 or TRBV12-4; D unresolved. The length of the CDR3 is 13 residues. The ends were cut back, 5 bases at V and 5 bases at J, with 13 bases in the middle. In nucleotides, the CDR3 is TGTGCCAGCAGTACCCGGCGCAGCCACGAGCAGTACTTC. This translates into CASSTRRSHEQYF.

This clonotype was counted ten times or more. CDR3 loop: CASSIGALLSPSYEQYF. Here the CDR3 DNA reads TGTGCCAGTAGTATAGGAGCCCTACTATCACCCTCCTACGAGCAGTACTTC. The chain links TRBV19 to TRBJ2-7; D is unclear. The V end lost 1 base, the J end lost 0 bases, and 16 bases lay between the germline ends. This CDR3 region has 17 residues. The germline CDR1 and CDR2 sequences are LNHDA and SQIVND (reference sequence).

This clonotype was seen many times. The chain recombines TRBV28 with TRBJ2-7, with D perhaps TRBD1 (5 bases). Germline assignment: CDR1 MDHEN and CDR2 SYDVKM. Trimming pared 7 bases from V and 0 bases from J, leaving 22 bases between. The CDR3 totals 17 residues. The CDR3 protein is CASTPPGRGPSSYEQYF. The DNA of the CDR3 is TGTGCCAGCACCCCCCCTGGTAGGGGCCCCAGCTCCTACGAGCAGTACTTC.

This clonotype was seen ten or more times. V usage is TRBV4-1 and J usage is TRBJ1-1, with D hard to call. The CDR3 has 14 amino acids. V shed 0 bases and J shed 6 bases, with 11 bases lying between them. Germline CDR1 MGHRA, CDR2 YSYEKL. Here the CDR3 DNA reads TGCGCCAGCAGCCAAGAAGGGTATTCCCCTGAAGCTTTCTTT. It codes for CASSQEGYSPEAFF.

The table lists this clonotype with many counts. The gene calls are TRBV30 and TRBJ1-1; D gene ambiguous. Trimming removed 1 base from V and 1 base from J, with 7 bases in between. From germline, CDR1 is GTSNPN and CDR2 SVGIG (reference sequence). There are 13 residues in the CDR3. The CDR3, as DNA: TGTGCCTGGAGTGCGACATGGAACACTGAAGCTTTCTTT. It codes for CAWSATWNTEAFF.

The table lists this clonotype with many counts. This chain connects TRBV7-2 to TRBJ1-4; no definite D call. The germline V and J ends were trimmed by 10 bases and 8 bases, with 11 bases remaining between them. CDR1 is SGHTA, CDR2 FQGNSA, per germline. CDR3 length equals 11 residues. CDR3 in DNA: TGTGCCACCGGGTTCGGGGAAAAACTGTTTTTT. This gives the protein CATGFGEKLFF. Filled out from reference TRBV7-2 and TRBJ1-4, the complete variable domain reads GAGVSQSPSNKVTEKGKDVELRCDPISGHTALYWYRQSLGQGLEFLIYFQGNSAPDKSGLPSDRFSAERTGGSVSTLTIQRTQQEDSAVYLCATGFGEKLFFGSGTQLSVL.

This clonotype was counted many times. The rearrangement links TRBV20-1 to TRBJ2-7; no definite D call. CDR1 DFQATT and CDR2 SNEGSKA come from the germline V gene (reference sequence). V lost 0 bases to trimming and J lost 2 bases, with 8 bases between them. The CDR3 has 13 residues. The CDR3 bases are TGCAGTGCTAGAGAGCCCTGGACCTACGAGCAGTACTTC. As protein: CSAREPWTYEQYF.

The V gene is TRBV12-5, the J gene TRBJ2-7; 7 bases map to TRBD1. V was clipped by 6 bases and J by 0 bases; unmatched bases: 8. The CDR3 covers 15 residues. CDR1 is LGHNT, CDR2 FRNRAP, per germline. The CDR3 bases are TGTGCTAGTGGCTACAGGGGCGATCCCTCCTACGAGCAGTACTTC. Translation: CASGYRGDPSYEQYF.

At least ten counts were recorded for this clonotype. A read error may explain this, as a much larger clone is one base away. The chain carries TRBV6-1 and TRBJ1-1; D is ambiguous. The CDR3 is made up of 14 amino acids. Germline-derived CDR1 and CDR2 are MNHNS and SASEGT. Trimming left V 6 bases short and J 2 bases short, with 13 bases between. Here the CDR3 DNA reads TGTGCCAGCAGCCCCTATCGAACAAACACTGAAGCTTTCTTT. This encodes CASSPYRTNTEAFF.